The rows below give T cell receptor beta chains drawn from one sample of a study of T cells in Graves' hyperthyroidism and ophthalmopathy. TCRdb reprocessed the multiplex PCR reads via MiXCR and lists one record per CDR3 protein. Among 37,000 or so distinct CDR3 sequences listed, 50% to 55% were seen once. The source material was blood. The receptors were gathered from a man between 35 and 55 years old with Graves' ophthalmopathy. CDR3s include the opening cysteine and the closing phenylalanine or tryptophan. The order of the fields is D gene, V gene, J gene, clone size, CDR3 DNA, CDR3 protein. A D gene is named only where the DNA matches it firmly. The listing skips clone size in some rows; elsewhere it reads once, few, many or a size class.

D gene: .
V gene: TRBV27
J gene: TRBJ2-2
clone size: many
CDR3 DNA: TGTGCCAGCAGTTCACGGGCCACCGGGGAGCTGTTTTTT
CDR3 protein: CASSSRATGELFF

D gene: .
V gene: TRBV20-1
J gene: TRBJ1-5
clone size: .
CDR3 DNA: TGCAGTGCTAGCCAGCTGCCCCAGCATTTT
CDR3 protein: CSASQLPQHF

D gene: .
V gene: TRBV19
J gene: TRBJ1-5
clone size: .
CDR3 DNA: TGTACCAGCACCCTAGGCGTGTTTGGTCAGCCCCAGCATTTT
CDR3 protein: CTSTLGVFGQPQHF

D gene: .
V gene: TRBV7-9
J gene: TRBJ2-2
clone size: .
CDR3 DNA: TGTGCCAGCAGCTTAGCTGGGGTCTCCGGGGAGCTGTTTTTT
CDR3 protein: CASSLAGVSGELFF

D gene: .
V gene: TRBV2
J gene: TRBJ1-1
clone size: many
CDR3 DNA: TGTGCCAGCAGTGACCGCTGGGCAGGTGAAGCTTTCTTT
CDR3 protein: CASSDRWAGEAFF

D gene: .
V gene: TRBV3-1
J gene: TRBJ1-2
clone size: many
CDR3 DNA: TGTGCCAGCAGCCACCCGTTTGGTGAGAATGGCTACACCTTC
CDR3 protein: CASSHPFGENGYTF

D gene: .
V gene: TRBV10-3
J gene: TRBJ1-3
clone size: once
CDR3 DNA: TGTGCCATCAGTGAGTCAGAAGGGAGTTCAGGCGGAAACACCATATATTTT
CDR3 protein: CAISESEGSSGGNTIYF

D gene: .
V gene: TRBV7-8
J gene: TRBJ1-2
clone size: once
CDR3 DNA: TGTGCCAGCAGCTCCACGCGAAGGGATGGCTACACCTTC
CDR3 protein: CASSSTRRDGYTF

D gene: TRBD1
V gene: TRBV19
J gene: TRBJ1-2
clone size: few
CDR3 DNA: TGTGCCAGTAGTAAGGCCGGGACAGCGTATGGCTACACCTTC
CDR3 protein: CASSKAGTAYGYTF

D gene: .
V gene: TRBV20-1
J gene: TRBJ2-3
clone size: .
CDR3 DNA: TGCAGTGCTAGGGGTCGGCAGGGGCGTACAGATACGCAGTATTTT
CDR3 protein: CSARGRQGRTDTQYF

D gene: .
V gene: TRBV20-1
J gene: TRBJ2-1
clone size: many
CDR3 DNA: TGCAGTGCTAGTAGCGGTATGGGAAATGAGCAGTTCTTC
CDR3 protein: CSASSGMGNEQFF

D gene: TRBD2
V gene: TRBV7-9
J gene: TRBJ2-3
clone size: once
CDR3 DNA: TGTGCCAGCAGCTTCGGTAGCGGGAGTATTACAGATACGCAGTATTTT
CDR3 protein: CASSFGSGSITDTQYF

D gene: TRBD1
V gene: TRBV6-5
J gene: TRBJ2-1
clone size: many
CDR3 DNA: TGTGCCAGCAGCCAAGCCGGGGACAGGGGTTTCAATGAGCAGTTCTTC
CDR3 protein: CASSQAGDRGFNEQFF

D gene: TRBD2
V gene: TRBV9
J gene: TRBJ2-1
clone size: .
CDR3 DNA: TGTGCCAGCAGCGTAGAATACGGGAGGAATGAGCAGTTCTTC
CDR3 protein: CASSVEYGRNEQFF

D gene: .
V gene: TRBV6-5
J gene: TRBJ2-7
clone size: .
CDR3 DNA: TGTGCCAGCAGGGCGGTTAGCTCCTACGAGCAGTACTTC
CDR3 protein: CASRAVSSYEQYF